These 10 T cell receptor beta chains came from one sample sequenced in a study of early T cells in non-severe SARS-CoV-2 infection. Via MiXCR, TCRdb re-called the 5' RACE reads, giving one row per CDR3 protein. The sample shows 34,000 or so distinct CDR3 sequences, about 8.2% of them seen only once. Source material: whole blood. These receptors were taken from an adult who was a healthcare worker with PCR-confirmed SARS-CoV-2 infection or an uninfected control (not recorded which).

This clonotype was counted ten times or more. The chain couples TRBV12-5 to TRBJ1-2; no reliable D call. V was trimmed by 2 bases and J by 3 bases, leaving 4 bases between them. CDR1 LGHNT and CDR2 FRNRAP come from the germline V gene. The CDR3 spans 12 residues. The CDR3 region is CASGLLHYGYTF. The CDR3 nucleotides are TGTGCTAGTGGTTTGCTTCACTATGGCTACACCTTC.

This clonotype was observed many times. The V gene is TRBV20-1, the J gene TRBJ2-5; 7 bases line up with TRBD2. V dropped 6 bases and J dropped 0; count of bases not matched to a gene: 7. This CDR3 has 14 residues. CDR1 is DFQATT and CDR2 is SNEGSKA in the germline V gene (reference sequence). This CDR3 reads CSAPPGGYQETQYF. The CDR3 nucleotides are TGCAGTGCCCCCCCCGGGGGGTACCAAGAGACCCAGTACTTC.

This chain joins TRBV12-3 or TRBV12-4 and TRBJ2-1, with D perhaps being TRBD1 or TRBD2 (6 bases each). With 5 bases removed from V and 15 bases from J, the gap between germline ends came to 14 bases. The CDR3 is 11 amino acids. The CDR3 here is CASSGRGETFF. DNA for the CDR3: TGTGCCAGCAGTGGAAGGGGGGAAACGTTCTTC.

The genes are TRBV7-9 and TRBJ2-3, with D uncertain. The CDR3 loop spans 12 amino acids. Germline V CDR1 and CDR2: SEHNR, FQNEAQ (reference sequence). V lost 1 base and J lost 5, with 4 bases in between. CDR3 sequence: CASSLVVDTQYF. The DNA of the CDR3 is TGTGCCAGCAGCTTAGTAGTAGATACGCAGTATTTT.

The V gene is TRBV7-9, the J gene TRBJ1-5; 10 bases match TRBD1. With V trimmed by 3 bases and J by 6 bases, 5 bases remained unmatched. This CDR3 region has 15 residues. The germline V gene encodes CDR1 SEHNR and CDR2 FQNEAQ (reference sequence). The CDR3 spells CASSLTGGGGQPQHF. DNA for the CDR3: TGTGCCAGCAGCTTGACAGGGGGCGGAGGTCAGCCCCAGCATTTT. The variable domain in full, with the rest retrieved from reference TRBV7-9 and TRBJ1-5, is DTGVSQNPRHKITKRGQNVTFRCDPISEHNRLYWYRQTLGQGPEFLTYFQNEAQLEKSRLLSDRFSAERPKGSFSTLEIQRTEQGDSAMYLCASSLTGGGGQPQHFGDGTRLSIL.

This clonotype showed up just a few times. The rearrangement joins TRBV5-1 to TRBJ2-3; 12 bases align to TRBD2. V shed 8 bases and J 2 bases; nucleotides not matched to a gene: 3. Germline V CDR1 and CDR2: SGHRS, YFSETQ. This CDR3 comprises 14 residues. Here the CDR3 reads CASWTSGNTDTQYF. Written as DNA, the CDR3 is TGCGCCAGTTGGACTAGCGGGAACACAGATACGCAGTATTTT.

This clonotype was picked up many times. The V gene is TRBV19, the J gene TRBJ2-7; 8 bases align to TRBD2. Germline V gene sequence: CDR1 LNHDA, CDR2 SQIVND (reference sequence). J lost 5 bases, V lost 5 bases, and 8 bases had no gene match. This CDR3 region has 14 residues. CDR3 sequence: CASSFGTRSDEQYF. In DNA form, the CDR3 reads TGTGCCAGTAGTTTTGGGACTAGATCGGACGAGCAGTACTTC.

The rearrangement uses TRBV6-5 and TRBJ1-1; D is uncertain. CDR3 size: 12 residues. Looked up from germline, CDR1 is MNHEY and CDR2 is SVGAGI. Trimming stripped 6 bases from V and 5 bases from J, with 10 bases between. This chain's CDR3 is CASSTLFTEAFF. In nucleotides, the CDR3 is TGTGCCAGCAGCACCCTGTTTACTGAAGCTTTCTTT.

In this sample, this clonotype turned up a few times. The gene calls are TRBV5-1 and TRBJ2-4, with 13 bases matching TRBD2. This CDR3 comprises 17 residues. The germline V gene encodes CDR1 SGHRS and CDR2 YFSETQ. V dropped 4 bases and J dropped 0; count of bases not matched to a gene: 4. CDR3 nucleotides: TGCGCCAGCAGCCCGGGACTAGCGGGATTAGCCAAAAACATTCAGTACTTC. Protein: CASSPGLAGLAKNIQYF.

This clonotype was seen at least ten times. This chain links TRBV18 with TRBJ1-5; D uncertain. Germline V lookup: CDR1 KGHSH, CDR2 LQKENI. V was clipped by 2 bases and J by 6 bases, with 8 bases between them. The CDR3 has 13 residues. This chain's CDR3 is CASSPDLGQPQHF. CDR3 DNA: TGTGCCAGCTCACCAGATCTCGGTCAGCCCCAGCATTTT.